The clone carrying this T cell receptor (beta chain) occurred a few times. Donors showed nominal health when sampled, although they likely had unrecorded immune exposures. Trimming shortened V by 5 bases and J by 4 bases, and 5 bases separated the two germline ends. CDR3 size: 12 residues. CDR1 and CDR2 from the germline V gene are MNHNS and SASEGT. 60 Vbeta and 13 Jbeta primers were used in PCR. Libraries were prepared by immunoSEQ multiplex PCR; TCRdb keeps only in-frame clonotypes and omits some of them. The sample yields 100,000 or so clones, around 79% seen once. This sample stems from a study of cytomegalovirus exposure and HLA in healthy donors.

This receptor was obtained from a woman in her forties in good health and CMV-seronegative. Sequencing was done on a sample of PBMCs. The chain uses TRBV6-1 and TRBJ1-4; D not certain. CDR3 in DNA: TGTGCCAGCAGTACAAATAATGAAAAACTGTTTTTT. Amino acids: CASSTNNEKLFF.